This is a list of T cell receptor beta chains from one sample in a study of PD-L1 blockade in urothelial cancer. Measured with immunoSEQ multiplex PCR; TCRdb has only the in-frame clones, and not every one. This sample has over 75,000 clones, with over 75% found just once. This specimen was PBMCs, taken around atezolizumab (anti-PD-L1) treatment. These receptors all come from a man aged 55 to 69 with urothelial cancer. The CDR3 runs from the conserved cysteine through the conserved F or W. D genes are given only for firm matches. Clone size is given for some rows only: seen once, a few or many times, or a class if the clone is expanded.

-	TRBV9	TRBJ1-5	TRBD1	TGTGCCAGCAGCGTAGAAGGGACAGTGGGTCAGCCCCAGCATTTT	CASSVEGTVGQPQHF
-	TRBV30	TRBJ2-6	-	TGTGCCTGGAGTGCCCTCGGGGACTCTGGGGCCAACGTCCTGACTTTC	CAWSALGDSGANVLTF
-	TRBV18	TRBJ1-4	-	TGTGCCAGCTCACCCGGGGCAACTAATGAAAAACTGTTTTTT	CASSPGATNEKLFF
-	TRBV7-2	TRBJ2-3	-	TGTGCCAGCAGCTTAGTGGGGCCCAGGGGCGCGGGCACAGATACGCAGTATTTT	CASSLVGPRGAGTDTQYF
-	TRBV6-1	TRBJ2-4	-	TGTGCCAGCAGTGTAGACAGGAGAATAGCCAAAAACATTCAGTACTTC	CASSVDRRIAKNIQYF
-	TRBV6-5	TRBJ2-7	TRBD1	TGTGCCAGCAGTAACGACAGGGTTACGGGCGAGCAGTACTTC	CASSNDRVTGEQYF
-	TRBV19	TRBJ1-1	TRBD1	TGTGCCAGTAGTACTCGACAGGGAGGGAACACTGAAGCTTTCTTT	CASSTRQGGNTEAFF
-	TRBV28	TRBJ2-7	TRBD2	TGTGCCAGCAGTTTAGTACTAGCGGGACTCTCCGAGCAGTACTTC	CASSLVLAGLSEQYF
-	TRBV18	TRBJ2-1	TRBD2	TGTGCCAGCTCACCATCGCGGGGGGGGGCCTACAATGAGCAGTTCTTC	CASSPSRGGAYNEQFF
once	TRBV11-3	TRBJ2-1	-	TGTGCCAGCAGCCCGGGCGGGTCCTACAATGAGCAGTTCTTC	CASSPGGSYNEQFF
-	TRBV5-4	TRBJ1-3	-	TGTGCCAGCAGCTTGGGCGCCTCTGGAAACACCATATATTTT	CASSLGASGNTIYF
-	TRBV9	TRBJ1-1	-	TGTGCCAGCAGCCCAAATTCTATGAACACTGAAGCTTTCTTT	CASSPNSMNTEAFF
few	TRBV4-3	TRBJ1-1	-	TGCGCCAGCAGCCAAGAGCCGCGCACTGAAGCTTTCTTT	CASSQEPRTEAFF
once	TRBV9	TRBJ2-7	TRBD2	TGTGCCAGCAGTCTTGGGACTAAAGCTCCAGACGAGCAGTACTTC	CASSLGTKAPDEQYF
once	TRBV2	TRBJ1-2	TRBD1	TGTGCCAGCAGTGTTATGGACAGGGCTGGCTACACCTTC	CASSVMDRAGYTF